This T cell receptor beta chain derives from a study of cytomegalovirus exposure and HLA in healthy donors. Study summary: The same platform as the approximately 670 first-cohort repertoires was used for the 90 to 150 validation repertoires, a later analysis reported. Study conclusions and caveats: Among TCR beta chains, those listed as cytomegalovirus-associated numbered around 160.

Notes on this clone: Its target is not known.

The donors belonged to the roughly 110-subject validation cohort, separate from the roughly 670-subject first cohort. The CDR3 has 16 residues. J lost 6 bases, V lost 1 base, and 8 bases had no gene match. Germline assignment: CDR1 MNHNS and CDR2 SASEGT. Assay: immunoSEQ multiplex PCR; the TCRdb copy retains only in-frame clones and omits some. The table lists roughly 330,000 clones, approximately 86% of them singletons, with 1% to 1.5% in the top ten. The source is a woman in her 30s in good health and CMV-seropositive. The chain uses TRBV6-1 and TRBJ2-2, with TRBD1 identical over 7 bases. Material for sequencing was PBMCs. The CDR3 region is CASSEETGVPAGELFF. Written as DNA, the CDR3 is TGTGCCAGCAGTGAAGAAACAGGGGTCCCAGCCGGGGAGCTGTTTTTT.